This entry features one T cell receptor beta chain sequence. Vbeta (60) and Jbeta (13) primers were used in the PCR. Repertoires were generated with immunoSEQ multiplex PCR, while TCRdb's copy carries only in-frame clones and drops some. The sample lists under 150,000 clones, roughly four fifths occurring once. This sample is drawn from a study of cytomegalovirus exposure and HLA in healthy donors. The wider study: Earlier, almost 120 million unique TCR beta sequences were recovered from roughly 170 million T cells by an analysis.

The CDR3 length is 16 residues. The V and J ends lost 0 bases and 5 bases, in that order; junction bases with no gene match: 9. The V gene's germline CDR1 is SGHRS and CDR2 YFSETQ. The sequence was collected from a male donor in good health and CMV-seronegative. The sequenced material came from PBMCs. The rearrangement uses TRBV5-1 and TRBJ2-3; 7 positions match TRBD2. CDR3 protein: CASSLVLAGAGDTQYF. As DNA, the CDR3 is TGCGCCAGCAGCTTGGTCCTTGCGGGAGCGGGAGATACGCAGTATTTT.